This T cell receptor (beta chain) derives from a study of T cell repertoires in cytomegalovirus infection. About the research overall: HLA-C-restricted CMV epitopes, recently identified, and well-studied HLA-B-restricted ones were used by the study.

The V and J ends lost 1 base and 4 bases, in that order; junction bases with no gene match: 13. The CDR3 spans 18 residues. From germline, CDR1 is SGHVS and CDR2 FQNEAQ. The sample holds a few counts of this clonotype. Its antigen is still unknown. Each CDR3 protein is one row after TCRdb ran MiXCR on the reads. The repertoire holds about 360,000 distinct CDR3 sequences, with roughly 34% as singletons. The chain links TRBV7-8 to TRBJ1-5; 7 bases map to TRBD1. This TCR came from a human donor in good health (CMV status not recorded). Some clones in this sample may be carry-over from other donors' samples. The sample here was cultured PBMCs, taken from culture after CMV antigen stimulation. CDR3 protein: CASSLERRNRGLNQPQHF. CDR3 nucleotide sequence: TGTGCCAGCAGCTTAGAGCGGCGGAACAGGGGTCTAAATCAGCCCCAGCATTTT.